This T cell receptor (beta chain) originates from a study of T cells and Merkel cell carcinoma outcomes. Study conclusions and caveats: In Merkel cell carcinoma, repertoire and T-cell density reportedly predicted outcomes.

As concerns this clone: Antigen specificity is unknown.

Clones were sequenced by immunoSEQ multiplex PCR, and TCRdb holds only the in-frame ones, with some missing. The table has about 15,000 clones, about 89% seen once. The length of the CDR3 is 14 residues. V lost 0 bases, J lost 4 bases, and 7 bases lay in between. The germline V gene encodes CDR1 SGHVS and CDR2 FQNEAQ. Input material: tumor tissue from Merkel cell carcinoma. The sequence came from a human donor with Merkel cell carcinoma. The chain has TRBV7-8 and TRBJ1-3; D gene uncertain. CDR3 in amino acids: CASSLAHSGNTIYF. CDR3 DNA: TGTGCCAGCAGCTTAGCCCATAGCGGAAACACCATATATTTT.